These T cell receptor beta chains were read from a single sample in a study of blood T cell repertoires in COVID-19. Repertoires were generated with immunoSEQ multiplex PCR, while TCRdb's copy carries only in-frame clones and drops some. The data hold under 45,000 clones, with about 85% observed a single time. The specimen sequenced was peripheral blood. Receptor source: a man aged 60 to 75 with active or convalescent COVID-19. The conserved cysteine and the conserved F or W are not part of the CDR3 here. D genes are given only for firm matches.

J,V,D,CDR3
TRBJ1-1,TRBV6-5,.,ASNRGIMNTEAF
TRBJ2-1,TRBV21-1,.,ASSAWDTSTGEQF
TRBJ1-6,TRBV10-3,.,AISDALGRGNSPLH
TRBJ1-2,TRBV28,.,ASSLDRPYGYT
TRBJ2-1,TRBV18,TRBD2,ASSPSVVAGWNEQF
TRBJ1-1,TRBV7-8,.,ASSLAPGVSTEAF
TRBJ1-2,TRBV9,.,ASSQNNYGYT
TRBJ1-2,TRBV4-1,.,ASSPSQRVGYT
TRBJ1-1,TRBV18,TRBD1,ASSPDGTAEAF
TRBJ2-5,TRBV6-5,TRBD2,ASSFLSGGAGETQY
TRBJ1-5,TRBV5-1,TRBD1,ASSSTGGNNQPQH
TRBJ2-3,TRBV14,.,ASSPAGVRDTQY
TRBJ2-3,TRBV19,TRBD2,ASSIGRGSRADTQY
TRBJ2-1,TRBV5-4,TRBD2,ASSKPTSGGEQF
TRBJ1-2,TRBV5-4,TRBD1,ASSFQGGNGYT
TRBJ1-1,TRBV18,.,AAGRREGGTEAF
TRBJ2-1,TRBV5-1,TRBD2,ASRPTSGVNEQF
TRBJ2-5,TRBV3-1/TRBV3-2,.,ASSQGEETQY
TRBJ1-6,TRBV28,.,ASIAGSSYNSPLH
TRBJ2-2,TRBV4-1,.,ASSQDRVTGELF
TRBJ1-1,TRBV6-5,.,ASSYSRRGSEAF
TRBJ1-3,TRBV19,.,ASSMGRRNTIY
TRBJ2-3,TRBV7-8,.,ASSLGRKSDTQY
TRBJ1-1,TRBV5-1,TRBD1,ASSLGGTGGMNTEAF
TRBJ1-1,TRBV5-8,TRBD1,ASSWMDRAAEAF
TRBJ2-1,TRBV19,TRBD2,ASSIRGAGGPGEQF
TRBJ1-5,TRBV2,.,ASSVQGISNQPQH
TRBJ2-1,TRBV30,TRBD1,AWSYGQGYNEQF
TRBJ1-1,TRBV29-1,.,SVERGTNTEAF